This T cell receptor beta chain was obtained from a study of response to subunit inactivated influenza vaccine. TCRdb ran MiXCR on the RT-PCR reads and lists one entry per CDR3 protein. Of under 850,000 distinct CDR3 sequences in the sample, less than 20% were seen once. This clonotype was counted between two and nine times. There are 13 residues in the CDR3. CDR1 is SQVTM and CDR2 is ANQGSEA in the germline V gene. V shed 7 bases and J 10 bases; nucleotides not matched to a gene: 13. Sequences were derived from PBMCs from blood, sampled roughly 5 days after vaccination. This clonotype was sampled from a middle-aged man who received an inactivated influenza vaccine. The V call is TRBV29-1, the J call TRBJ2-5; 9 nucleotides align to TRBD1. This chain's CDR3 is CSGNRGRGLDQYF. In DNA form, the CDR3 reads TGCAGCGGGAACAGGGGGCGCGGGTTGGACCAGTACTTC. Full variable domain (remainder filled in from reference TRBV29-1 and TRBJ2-5): SAVISQKPSRDICQRGTSLTIQCQVDSQVTMMFWYRQQPGQSLTLIATANQGSEATYESGFVIDKFPISRPNLTFSTLTVSNMSPEDSSIYLCSGNRGRGLDQYFGPGTRLLVL.